This T cell receptor (beta chain) was identified during a study of response to subunit inactivated influenza vaccine. Broader study findings: Researchers suggested that each seasonal influenza vaccination recruits few new T cells.

Comment on this clonotype: Its cognate antigen is unknown.

The germline CDR1 and CDR2 sequences are SEHNR and FQNEAQ (reference sequence). Trimming took 1 base from V and 5 from J, leaving 14 bases between them. The CDR3 contains 15 residues. TCRdb recomputed calls from the RT-PCR reads with MiXCR, one row per CDR3 protein. This sample has fewer than 800,000 distinct CDR3 sequences, with about 15% found just once. This receptor was obtained from a man aged 50 to 60 who received an inactivated influenza vaccine. The rearrangement joins TRBV7-9 to TRBJ2-5; tentatively, D is TRBD1 (5 bases). The input for sequencing was PBMCs from blood, taken about 13 days after vaccination. DNA for the CDR3: TGTGCCAGCAGCTTAGAAGCAGGGAAGAGGGAGACCCAGTACTTC. It yields the protein CASSLEAGKRETQYF.